These 6 T cell receptor beta chains were all obtained from the same sample, sequenced in a study of regulatory T cells in long-lasting Graves disease (dated by TCRdb to about 2021). Libraries were built with multiplex PCR. Instrument on record: Illumina HiSeq 4000. TCR beta libraries were built with iRepertoire HTBI primers and Arm-PCR amplification of CDR3 regions. TCRdb's own reprocessing of the public reads used fastp at Q25 and MiXCR and kept productive beta chains. All rows with the same CDR3 protein become a single entry with the most common DNA and genes. Recorded for this sample are about 530,000 distinct CDR3 sequences; about 16% of them occurred a single time. The top ten clonotypes cover 20% to 30% of the sample. Per the publication, the time point label means: newly diagnosed GD, antithyroid drugs for less than 3 months. For both TCR sequencing and RNA sequencing, RNA was extracted from PBMCs using TRIzol.

This same sample was also taken into another study, of T cells in Graves' hyperthyroidism and ophthalmopathy.

The sample here was peripheral blood mononuclear cells (PBMCs), taken at new diagnosis, from a patient treated with antithyroid drugs. These receptors were obtained from a woman aged 35-65 years with Graves disease. Donor details come from another sample of the same person, matched by shared clones.

CDR3 in DNA: TGTGCCAGCAGTTTCGGGGAGACCTACACCTTC. Protein product: CASSFGETYTF. The J gene is TRBJ1-2, the V gene TRBV12-3 or TRBV12-4; D is ambiguous. Trimming cost V 3 bases and J 10 bases, with 9 bases left between them. This CDR3 has 11 amino acids.

This clonotype has just a few counts. The gene calls are TRBV12-3 or TRBV12-4 and TRBJ2-3, with TRBD2 as a possible D gene (6 bases). V was pared by 1 base and J by 3 bases, with 29 bases between. This CDR3 spans 21 amino acids. The CDR3 spells CASSLGRRGLLPIGRTDTQYF. Here the CDR3 DNA reads TGTGCCAGCAGTTTAGGGCGGCGGGGCCTTCTCCCCATCGGACGAACAGATACGCAGTATTTT.

CDR3 amino acids: CASSEVYYGYTF. The CDR3 DNA reads TGTGCCAGCAGTGAAGTTTACTATGGCTACACCTTC. The chain joins TRBV6-1 to TRBJ1-2; D gene ambiguous. The CDR3 runs 12 residues. The V end was cut by 1 base, the J end by 3 bases, with 3 bases between. CDR1 and CDR2 (germline): MNHNS, SASEGT.

V usage is TRBV19 and J usage is TRBJ1-5; D is unresolved. Per the germline V gene, CDR1 is LNHDA and CDR2 is SQIVND (reference sequence). CDR3 length: 13 residues. Trimming pared 6 bases from V and 5 bases from J, leaving 11 bases between. In nucleotides, the CDR3 is TGTGCCAGTAGACCAGCGGTTGATCAGCCCCAGCATTTT. Amino acids: CASRPAVDQPQHF.

This clonotype appeared a few times. This rearrangement joins TRBV7-6 to TRBJ2-2; D not certain. The CDR3 has 12 amino acids. Trimming removed 5 bases from V and 6 bases from J, with 7 bases in between. Germline V gene sequence: CDR1 SGHVS, CDR2 FNYEAQ. CDR3: CASSPHSGELFF. In DNA, the CDR3 is TGTGCCAGCAGCCCCCATTCCGGGGAGCTGTTTTTT.

The V call is TRBV19, the J call TRBJ1-2; D remains unclear. The CDR3 consists of 13 residues. In germline, CDR1 is LNHDA, CDR2 SQIVND (reference sequence). V was clipped by 5 bases and J by 6 bases, with 13 bases between them. This chain's CDR3 is CASSSVRIDGYTF. The CDR3 DNA is TGTGCCAGTAGTTCCGTACGGATTGATGGCTACACCTTC.